The 20 T cell receptor beta chains in this list originate from one sample, sequenced in a study of cytomegalovirus exposure and HLA in healthy donors. 60 Vbeta and 13 Jbeta primers were used in PCR. Profiling relied on immunoSEQ multiplex PCR, and the TCRdb table lists in-frame clones only, not all of them. Seen here are around 200,000 clones, over 70% observed once, and the top ten hold 2.7%. Specimen: PBMCs. The receptor set was obtained from a woman aged 55 to 70 in good health and CMV-seropositive.

The V and J genes are TRBV28 and TRBJ1-1; D call uncertain. The V end was cut by 5 bases, the J end by 11 bases, with 12 bases between. The CDR3 consists of 11 residues. Looked up from germline, CDR1 is MDHEN and CDR2 is SYDVKM. The CDR3 protein is CASSLLREAFF. The DNA for the CDR3 is TGTGCCAGCAGTCTCTTGAGAGAGGCTTTCTTT.

The J gene is TRBJ2-3, the V gene TRBV7-7, with no clear D. Germline loops: CDR1 SSHAT, CDR2 FNYEAQ (reference sequence). V was pared by 5 bases and J by 0 bases, with 9 bases between. The CDR3 totals 14 residues. As DNA, the CDR3 is TGTGCCAGCAGCCCGACTTCTAGCACAGATACGCAGTATTTT. It specifies CASSPTSSTDTQYF.

V gene TRBV7-9 combines with J gene TRBJ2-6; 10 nucleotides line up with TRBD1. The J segment lost 2 bases and the V segment lost 7 bases, leaving 11 bases of the junction unmatched. The V gene's germline CDR1 is SEHNR and CDR2 FQNEAQ (reference sequence). This CDR3 spans 18 amino acids. The CDR3 loop reads CASIQPGQGITGANVLTF. The DNA of the CDR3 is TGTGCCAGCATCCAACCGGGACAGGGGATCACTGGGGCCAACGTCCTGACTTTC.

V gene TRBV5-1 combines with J gene TRBJ2-6; possibly TRBD2 for D (5 bases). The V end was cut by 4 bases, the J end by 1 base, with 24 bases between. The CDR3 runs 20 residues. The germline CDR1 and CDR2 sequences are SGHRS and YFSETQ. This CDR3 is CASSPRSVSGSLSGANVLTF. In DNA form, the CDR3 reads TGCGCCAGCAGCCCCCGTAGTGTATCGGGGTCCCTTTCTGGGGCCAACGTCCTGACTTTC.

This chain connects TRBV9 to TRBJ2-7, with D perhaps TRBD2 (6 bases). Germline CDR1 reads SGDLS; CDR2 reads YYNGEE. Trimming cost V 0 bases and J 3 bases, with 19 bases left between them. This CDR3 spans 17 amino acids. CDR3 nucleotide sequence: TGTGCCAGCAGCGTAGCTACGACAGCCTCGGGGGACTACGAGCAGTACTTC. Translated: CASSVATTASGDYEQYF.

V and J are TRBV2 and TRBJ1-4; possible D gene TRBD1, 5 bases. This CDR3 has 14 residues. The V gene lost 2 bases and the J gene lost 7 bases, with 11 bases spanning the gap. The germline gives CDR1 SNHLY, CDR2 FYNNEI. CDR3 loop: CASSEQGMGEKLFF. The CDR3 bases are TGTGCCAGCAGTGAACAGGGAATGGGTGAAAAACTGTTTTTT.

This clone has just one count. The chain combines TRBV10-1 with TRBJ2-3; D unclear. Germline CDR1 WNHNN, CDR2 SYGVQD (reference sequence). The CDR3 length is 14 residues. V was pared by 4 bases and J by 0 bases, with 8 bases between. The CDR3 region is CASSVTTSTDTQYF. The CDR3 bases are TGCGCCAGCAGTGTAACCACTAGCACAGATACGCAGTATTTT.

The chain is built from TRBV2 and TRBJ2-5; the match to TRBD1 covers 10 bases. Matching the DNA end better, TRBJ2-7 makes the J call doubtful. Germline loops: CDR1 SNHLY, CDR2 FYNNEI. The CDR3 is 14 amino acids. The CDR3 nucleotides are TGTGCCAGCTGCCGGGACAGGGGCTTGTACGAGCAGTACTTC. Its translation: CASCRDRGLYEQYF.

This clone was counted only a few times. The chain uses TRBV6-1 and TRBJ2-7, with D possibly matching TRBD1 (6 bases). V lost 7 bases to trimming and J lost 3 bases, with 13 bases between them. CDR1 and CDR2 (germline): MNHNS, SASEGT. This CDR3 is 13 amino acids long. The CDR3 loop reads CASNRASFYEQYF. DNA of the CDR3: TGTGCCAGCAACAGGGCCTCCTTCTACGAGCAGTACTTC.

The V and J genes are TRBV27 and TRBJ2-1; weak D call: TRBD2 (6 bases). CDR3 length: 15 amino acids. Looked up from germline, CDR1 is MNHEY and CDR2 is SMNVEV (reference sequence). Trimming left V 4 bases short and J 6 bases short, with 16 bases between. The chain's CDR3 is CASSYRDSSVNEQFF. CDR3 bases: TGTGCCAGCAGTTATCGGGACTCATCGGTCAATGAGCAGTTCTTC.

This chain connects TRBV5-1 to TRBJ2-2; no clear D. This CDR3 has 13 amino acids. Trimming took 6 bases from V and 3 from J, leaving 9 bases between them. From germline, CDR1 is SGHRS and CDR2 YFSETQ. Here the CDR3 reads CASTGVDTGELFF. CDR3 DNA sequence: TGCGCCAGCACTGGAGTGGACACCGGGGAGCTGTTTTTT.

V usage is TRBV5-1 and J usage is TRBJ2-7; TRBD2 matches 7 bases. The germline CDR1 and CDR2 sequences are SGHRS and YFSETQ. The CDR3 extends over 14 amino acids. V shed 2 bases and J 2 bases; nucleotides not matched to a gene: 4. CDR3 bases: TGCGCCAGCAGCTTTAGCGGGCTCGCCTACGAGCAGTACTTC. Encoded protein: CASSFSGLAYEQYF.

V usage is TRBV9 and J usage is TRBJ1-5, with a possible D match to TRBD1 (6 bases). V shed 4 bases and J shed 7 bases, with 12 bases lying between them. Germline CDR1 reads SGDLS; CDR2 reads YYNGEE. The length of the CDR3 is 13 residues. As DNA, the CDR3 is TGTGCCAGCAGCAGAGGGGGGGACCAGCCCCAGCATTTT. It yields the protein CASSRGGDQPQHF.

This rearrangement joins TRBV18 to TRBJ2-7; 7 nucleotides match TRBD1. Germline CDR1 reads KGHSH; CDR2 reads LQKENI. The CDR3 sequence is 15 residues long. Trimming at V came to 6 bases and at J to 2 bases, leaving 10 bases not matched to a gene. In DNA form, the CDR3 reads TGTGCCAGCTCCCCCAATGAGGGGGCGACCTACGAGCAGTACTTC. Amino acid sequence: CASSPNEGATYEQYF.

The V gene is TRBV5-1, the J gene TRBJ1-2; possibly TRBD1 for D (5 bases). V was shortened by 0 bases and J by 3 bases, with 12 bases between the two germline ends. CDR3 length: 15 amino acids. From germline, CDR1 is SGHRS and CDR2 YFSETQ. CDR3 loop: CASSLVGGEDYGYTF. The CDR3, as DNA: TGCGCCAGCAGCTTGGTCGGAGGGGAGGACTATGGCTACACCTTC.

This chain connects TRBV5-4 to TRBJ2-7, with 7 bases lining up with TRBD2. V shed 1 base and J 6 bases; nucleotides not matched to a gene: 7. CDR1 is SGHNT and CDR2 is YYREEE in the germline V gene (reference sequence). The CDR3 is 14 amino acids. CDR3 sequence reads: CASSLNSGTREQYF. CDR3 bases: TGTGCCAGCAGCTTGAACAGCGGGACGCGCGAGCAGTACTTC.

The chain carries TRBV6-5 and TRBJ1-6; TRBD1 agrees at 7 bases. The CDR3 extends over 14 amino acids. Germline CDR1 MNHEY, CDR2 SVGAGI. V shed 5 bases, J shed 6 bases, and the junction held 4 bases outside the gene matches. In DNA form, the CDR3 reads TGTGCCAGCAGTGGCGACAGGGCTAATTCACCCCTCCACTTT. It encodes CASSGDRANSPLHF.

Here the CDR3 DNA reads TGTGCCAGCAGTCCCCGAAGGGAGGTCGATGAGCAGTTCTTC. It specifies CASSPRREVDEQFF. The chain combines TRBV6-6 with TRBJ2-1; a possible D gene is TRBD2 (6 bases). Trimming took off 5 bases at V and 8 bases at J, with 16 bases between the two ends. Germline V CDR1 and CDR2: MNHNY, SVGAGI (reference sequence). The CDR3 has 14 residues.

The chain joins TRBV7-3 to TRBJ2-2; D gene ambiguous. Deletions cut 1 base from V and 1 base from J, with 7 bases between. This CDR3 region has 15 residues. Germline-derived CDR1 and CDR2 are SGHTA and FQGTGA. CDR3 bases: TGTGCCAGCAGCTTAAGTACGGGGAACACCGGGGAGCTGTTTTTT. Its protein product is CASSLSTGNTGELFF.

This sequence joins TRBV5-1 and TRBJ1-5; TRBD1 matches at 11 bases. The CDR3 totals 16 residues. J was trimmed by 6 bases and V by 0 bases; bases with no gene match: 5. Germline CDR1 and CDR2: SGHRS and YFSETQ. DNA of the CDR3: TGCGCCAGCAGCTTGGGGGGACAGGGGGGGGGTCAGCCCCAGCATTTT. Residues: CASSLGGQGGGQPQHF.